One T cell receptor beta chain is described in this entry. Antigen unknown. RNA transcripts provided the source from which TCR beta CDR3 regions were amplified. RT-PCR in the first round (using the HTBI primer set) targeted the TCR CDR3. Each CDR3 protein is one row after TCRdb ran MiXCR on the multiplex PCR reads. The sample shows roughly 570,000 distinct CDR3 sequences, approximately 44% of them seen only once. This sample was included in a study of T cells in Graves' hyperthyroidism and ophthalmopathy. Criteria for exclusion of patients were uncontrolled infection, other autoimmune disease, pregnancy or lactation. Study-wide findings and caveats: Among clonotypes expanded in thyroid above 0.001, most were also found in blood.

The sample consisted of peripheral blood or thyroid tissue (not recorded which). This clonotype was sampled from an adult woman with Graves' disease, either hyperthyroidism or ophthalmopathy (not recorded which).

CDR3 sequence: CASSLLVAGELFF. The DNA of the CDR3 is TGTGCCAGCAGCTTACTTGTTGCCGGGGAGCTGTTTTTT. The V call is TRBV7-2, the J call TRBJ2-2; D not certain. This CDR3 has 13 residues. CDR1 and CDR2 (germline): SGHTA, FQGNSA. V lost 2 bases, J lost 6 bases, and 7 bases lay in between.